This TCR beta chain was sequenced in a study of blood T cell repertoires in COVID-19. The germline V gene has CDR1 MGHRA and CDR2 YSYEKL. The CDR3 consists of 18 residues. Trimming removed 5 bases from V and 3 bases from J; junction bases left unmatched: 17. This clone was seen more than once but under ten times. The table came from immunoSEQ multiplex PCR; TCRdb's copy has only in-frame clones and leaves some out. The data contain 200,000 to 300,000 clones, under 90% of them seen just once; the ten biggest clones take up 4.2%. This receptor was taken from a man in his sixties with acute or convalescent COVID-19. The chain links TRBV4-1 to TRBJ2-7, with 9 bases fitting TRBD2. Sequenced sample: peripheral blood. The CDR3 protein is CASSAGQGPSSGNYEQYF. The CDR3 DNA reads TGCGCCAGCAGCGCCGGCCAGGGTCCGTCTAGCGGGAACTACGAGCAGTACTTC.